This T cell receptor beta chain was found in a study of T-cell reconstitution after alpha-beta-depleted transplantation in children. V dropped 3 bases and J dropped 1 base, with 12 bases sitting between them. This CDR3 is built from 15 residues. Looked up from germline, CDR1 is SNHLY and CDR2 is FYNNEI. Study results and caveats: Reportedly, alpha-beta T cells present about two months post-transplant originated from several hundred expanded clones of graft origin. T cells produced anew were the main source of T-cell counts and diversity one year after transplant.

Of note for this clonotype: What it binds is not known.

Unique molecular identifiers featured in how the TCRbeta library was prepared. TCRdb analysed the PCR reads with MiXCR anew, one entry per CDR3 protein. The sample contains just under 350,000 distinct CDR3 sequences, roughly 15% of which appear only once. The sample in question was PBMCs, mostly from graft donor cells, obtained 360 days after TCRalphabeta/CD19-depleted stem cell transplant. This receptor was taken from a male patient aged 2-15 years who had a stem cell transplant for acute lymphoblastic leukemia, so the T cells may come from the graft donor. The chain recombines TRBV2 with TRBJ2-5, with a weak D call TRBD2 (6 bases). The CDR3 DNA reads TGTGCCAGCAGTGATCCAGCGGGCCTCCAAGAGACCCAGTACTTC. Translation: CASSDPAGLQETQYF.